This T cell receptor beta chain was identified in a study of shared clonotypes between healthy human individuals. Clones were sequenced by immunoSEQ multiplex PCR, and TCRdb holds only the in-frame ones, with some missing. The profile covers 600,000 to 800,000 clones, with around 77% appearing a single time and under 2% taken by the ten largest. CDR1 and CDR2 (germline): SGHTA, FQGNSA. This CDR3 is 12 amino acids long. The V and J ends lost 9 bases and 9 bases respectively, with 15 bases between them. The chain joins TRBV7-2 to TRBJ1-5; no reliable D call. Sequencing used memory CD4+ T cells sorted from blood. Subset meaning: CD45RA-negative fraction. This receptor was taken from a woman in her twenties or thirties in good health. The CDR3 bases are TGTGCCAGTAGAGGGCCATTCTCGCCCCAGCATTTT. It specifies CASRGPFSPQHF.